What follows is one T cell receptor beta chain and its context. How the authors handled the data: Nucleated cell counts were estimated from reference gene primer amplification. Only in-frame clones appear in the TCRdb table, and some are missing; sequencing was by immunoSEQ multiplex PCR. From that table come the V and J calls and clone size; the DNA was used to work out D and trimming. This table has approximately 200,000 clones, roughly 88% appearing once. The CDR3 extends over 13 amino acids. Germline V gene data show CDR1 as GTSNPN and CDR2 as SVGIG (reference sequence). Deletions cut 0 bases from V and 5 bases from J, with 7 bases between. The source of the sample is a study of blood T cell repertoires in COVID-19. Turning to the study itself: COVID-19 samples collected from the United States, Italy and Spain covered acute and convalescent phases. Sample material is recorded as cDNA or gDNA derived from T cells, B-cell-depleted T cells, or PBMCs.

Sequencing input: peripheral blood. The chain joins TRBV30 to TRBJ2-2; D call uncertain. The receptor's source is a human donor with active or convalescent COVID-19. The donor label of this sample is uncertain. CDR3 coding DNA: TGTGCCTGGAGTGTACGACTGACCGGGGAGCTGTTTTTT. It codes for CAWSVRLTGELFF. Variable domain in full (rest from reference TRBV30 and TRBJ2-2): SQTIHQWPATLVQPVGSPLSLECTVEGTSNPNLYWYRQAAGRGLQLLFYSVGIGQISSEVPQNLSASRPQDRQFILSSKKLLLSDSGFYLCAWSVRLTGELFFGEGSRLTVL.